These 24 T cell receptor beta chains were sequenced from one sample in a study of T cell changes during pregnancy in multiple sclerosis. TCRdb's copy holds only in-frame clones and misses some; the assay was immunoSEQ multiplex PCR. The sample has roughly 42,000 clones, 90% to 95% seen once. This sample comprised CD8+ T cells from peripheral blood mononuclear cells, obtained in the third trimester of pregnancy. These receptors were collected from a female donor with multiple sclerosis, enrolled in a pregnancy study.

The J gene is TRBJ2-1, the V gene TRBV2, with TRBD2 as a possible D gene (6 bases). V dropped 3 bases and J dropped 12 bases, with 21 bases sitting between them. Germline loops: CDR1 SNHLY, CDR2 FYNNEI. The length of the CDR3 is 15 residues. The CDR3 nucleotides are TGTGCCAGCAGTGATTCGTCGGGGTTGGGGCGGGGGCAGTTCTTC. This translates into CASSDSSGLGRGQFF.

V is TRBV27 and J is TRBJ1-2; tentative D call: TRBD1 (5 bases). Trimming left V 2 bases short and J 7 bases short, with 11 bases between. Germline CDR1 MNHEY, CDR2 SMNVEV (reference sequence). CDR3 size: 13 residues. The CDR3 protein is CASSLPTGSGYTF. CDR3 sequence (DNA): TGTGCCAGCAGTTTACCCACAGGCTCTGGCTACACCTTC.

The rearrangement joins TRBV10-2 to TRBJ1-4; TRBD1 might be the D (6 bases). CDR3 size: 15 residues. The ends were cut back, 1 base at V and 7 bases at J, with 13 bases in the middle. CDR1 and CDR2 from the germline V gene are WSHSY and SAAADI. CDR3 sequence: CASSELTGYSEKLFF. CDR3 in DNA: TGCGCCAGCAGTGAGTTAACAGGGTATAGTGAAAAACTGTTTTTT.

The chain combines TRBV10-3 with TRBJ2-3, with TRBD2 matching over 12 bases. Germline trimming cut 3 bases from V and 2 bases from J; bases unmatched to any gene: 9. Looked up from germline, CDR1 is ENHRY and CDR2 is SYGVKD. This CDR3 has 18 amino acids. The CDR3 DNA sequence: TGTGCCATCAGTGAATACGTGCTAGCGGGGGGGCTCACAGATACGCAGTATTTT. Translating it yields CAISEYVLAGGLTDTQYF.

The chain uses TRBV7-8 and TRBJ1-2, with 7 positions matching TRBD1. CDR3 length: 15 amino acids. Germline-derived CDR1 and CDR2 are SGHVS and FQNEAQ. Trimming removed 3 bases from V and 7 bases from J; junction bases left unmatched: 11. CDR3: CASSLYAKGAVGYTF. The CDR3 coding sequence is TGTGCCAGCAGCTTGTACGCAAAGGGGGCTGTTGGCTACACCTTC. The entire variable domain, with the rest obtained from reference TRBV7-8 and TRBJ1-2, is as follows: GAGVSQSPRYKVAKRGQDVALRCDPISGHVSLFWYQQALGQGPEFLTYFQNEAQLDKSGLPSDRFFAERPEGSVSTLKIQRTQQEDSAVYLCASSLYAKGAVGYTFGSGTRLTVV.

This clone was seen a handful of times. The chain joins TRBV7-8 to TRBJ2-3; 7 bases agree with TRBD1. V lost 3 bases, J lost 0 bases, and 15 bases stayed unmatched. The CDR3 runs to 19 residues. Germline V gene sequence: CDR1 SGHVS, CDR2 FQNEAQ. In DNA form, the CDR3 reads TGTGCCAGCAGCTTCTCATTTATAGACAGGGTACTCAGCACAGATACGCAGTATTTT. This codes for CASSFSFIDRVLSTDTQYF.

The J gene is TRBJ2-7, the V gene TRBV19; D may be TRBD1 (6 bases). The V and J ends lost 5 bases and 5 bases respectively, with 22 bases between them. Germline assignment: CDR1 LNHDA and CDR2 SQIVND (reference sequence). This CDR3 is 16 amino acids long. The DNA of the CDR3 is TGTGCCAGTAGTCCCCGAGGTTCAGGGGCGTTCGACGAGCAGTACTTC. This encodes CASSPRGSGAFDEQYF.

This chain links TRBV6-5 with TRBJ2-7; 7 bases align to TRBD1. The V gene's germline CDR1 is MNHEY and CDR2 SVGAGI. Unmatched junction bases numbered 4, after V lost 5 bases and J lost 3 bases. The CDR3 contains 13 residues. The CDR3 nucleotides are TGTGCCAGCAGTCCAGGGGGAAACTACGAGCAGTACTTC. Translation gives CASSPGGNYEQYF.

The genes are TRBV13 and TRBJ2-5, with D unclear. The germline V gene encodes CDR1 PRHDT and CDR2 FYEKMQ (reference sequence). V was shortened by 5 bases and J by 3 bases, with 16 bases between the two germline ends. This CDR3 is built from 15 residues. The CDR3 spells CASSALRSIEETQYF. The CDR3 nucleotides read TGTGCCAGCAGCGCGCTCCGGTCAATCGAAGAGACCCAGTACTTC.

CDR3 sequence (DNA): TGTGCCAGCAGTTTGGGACTAGCGGGAGATACGCAGTATTTT. This gives the protein CASSLGLAGDTQYF. The chain couples TRBV27 to TRBJ2-3, with 12 bases identical to TRBD2. Germline trimming cut 3 bases from V and 5 bases from J; bases unmatched to any gene: 0. The CDR3 extends over 14 amino acids. The germline V gene has CDR1 MNHEY and CDR2 SMNVEV (reference sequence).

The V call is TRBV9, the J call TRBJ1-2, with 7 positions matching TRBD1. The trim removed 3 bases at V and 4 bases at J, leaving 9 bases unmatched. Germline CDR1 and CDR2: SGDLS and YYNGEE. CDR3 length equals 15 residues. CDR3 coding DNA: TGTGCCAGCAGCGCCACCGGGACAGTCCTCTATGGCTACACCTTC. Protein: CASSATGTVLYGYTF.

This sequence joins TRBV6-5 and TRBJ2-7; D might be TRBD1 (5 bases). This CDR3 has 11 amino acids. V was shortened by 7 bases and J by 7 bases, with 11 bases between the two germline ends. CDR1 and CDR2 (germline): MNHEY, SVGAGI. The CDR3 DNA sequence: TGTGCCAGCACCCTGCAGGGAGAGCAGTACTTC. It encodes CASTLQGEQYF.

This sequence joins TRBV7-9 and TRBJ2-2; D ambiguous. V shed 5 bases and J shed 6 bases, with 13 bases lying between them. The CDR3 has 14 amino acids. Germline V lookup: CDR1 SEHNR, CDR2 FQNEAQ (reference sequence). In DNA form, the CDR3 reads TGTGCCAGCAGCAAGCTACCCGGAGCCGGGGAGCTGTTTTTT. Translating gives CASSKLPGAGELFF.

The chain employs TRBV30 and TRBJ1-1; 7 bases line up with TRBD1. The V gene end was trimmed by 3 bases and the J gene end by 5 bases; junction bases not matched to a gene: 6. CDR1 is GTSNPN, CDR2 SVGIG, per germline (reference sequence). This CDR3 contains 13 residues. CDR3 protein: CAWRGGSRTEAFF. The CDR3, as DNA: TGTGCCTGGAGAGGGGGCTCAAGGACTGAAGCTTTCTTT.

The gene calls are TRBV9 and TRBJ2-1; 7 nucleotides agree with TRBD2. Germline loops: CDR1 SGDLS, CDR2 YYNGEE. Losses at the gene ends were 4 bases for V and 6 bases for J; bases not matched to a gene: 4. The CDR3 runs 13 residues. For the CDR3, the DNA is TGTGCCAGCAGCCCCGGCGGGGGCAATGAGCAGTTCTTC. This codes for CASSPGGGNEQFF.

CDR3 region: CASSSPGQGIGLSYNEQFF. The CDR3 region has the DNA TGTGCCAGCAGCTCCCCGGGACAGGGTATCGGACTCTCCTACAATGAGCAGTTCTTC. The rearrangement uses TRBV7-7 and TRBJ2-1; the match to TRBD1 covers 9 bases. The germline V gene has CDR1 SSHAT and CDR2 FNYEAQ (reference sequence). After removal of 4 bases from V and 0 bases from J, the junction contained 13 bases not matched to a gene. The CDR3 runs to 19 residues.

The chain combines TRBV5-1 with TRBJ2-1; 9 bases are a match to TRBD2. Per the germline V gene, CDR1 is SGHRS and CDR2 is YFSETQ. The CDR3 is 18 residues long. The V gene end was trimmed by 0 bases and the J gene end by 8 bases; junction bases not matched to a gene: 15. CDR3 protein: CASSLVGGRAGDYYEQFF. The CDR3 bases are TGCGCCAGCAGCTTGGTCGGCGGGAGGGCCGGGGATTACTATGAGCAGTTCTTC.

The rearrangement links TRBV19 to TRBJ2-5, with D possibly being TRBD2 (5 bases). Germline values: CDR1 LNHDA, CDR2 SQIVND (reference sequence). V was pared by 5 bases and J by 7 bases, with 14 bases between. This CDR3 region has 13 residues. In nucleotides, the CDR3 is TGTGCCAGTAGTTCGGACCCCGGGGTGACCCAGTACTTC. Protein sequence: CASSSDPGVTQYF.

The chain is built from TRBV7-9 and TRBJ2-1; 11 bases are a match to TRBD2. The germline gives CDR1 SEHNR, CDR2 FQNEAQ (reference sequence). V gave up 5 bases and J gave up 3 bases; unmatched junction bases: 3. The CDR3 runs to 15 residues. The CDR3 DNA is TGTGCCAGCAGCCTTAGCGGGAGGGTCTACAATGAGCAGTTCTTC. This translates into CASSLSGRVYNEQFF.

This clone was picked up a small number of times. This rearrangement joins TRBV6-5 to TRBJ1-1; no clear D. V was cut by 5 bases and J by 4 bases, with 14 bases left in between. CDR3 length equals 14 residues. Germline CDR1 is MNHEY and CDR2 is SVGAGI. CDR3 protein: CASSPKGAATEAFF. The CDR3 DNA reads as TGTGCCAGCAGTCCCAAGGGAGCGGCCACTGAAGCTTTCTTT.

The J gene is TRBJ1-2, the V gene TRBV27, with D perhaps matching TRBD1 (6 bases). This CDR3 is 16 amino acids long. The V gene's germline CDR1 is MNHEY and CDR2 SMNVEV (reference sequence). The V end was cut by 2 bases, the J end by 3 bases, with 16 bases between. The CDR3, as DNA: TGTGCCAGCAGTTTAGAACAGGGTAGTCCCTACTATGGCTACACCTTC. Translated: CASSLEQGSPYYGYTF.

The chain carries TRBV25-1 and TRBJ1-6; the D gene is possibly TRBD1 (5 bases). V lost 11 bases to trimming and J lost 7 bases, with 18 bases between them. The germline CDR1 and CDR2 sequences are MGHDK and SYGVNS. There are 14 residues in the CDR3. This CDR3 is CASESPGRNSPLHF. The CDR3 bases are TGTGCCTCCGAAAGCCCAGGGAGGAATTCACCCCTCCACTTT.

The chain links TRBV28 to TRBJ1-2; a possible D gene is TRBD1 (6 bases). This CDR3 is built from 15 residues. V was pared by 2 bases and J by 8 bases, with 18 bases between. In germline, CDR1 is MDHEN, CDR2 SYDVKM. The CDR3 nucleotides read TGTGCCAGCAGTTTAGAGGACAGCTTTATAGACGGCTACACCTTC. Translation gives CASSLEDSFIDGYTF.

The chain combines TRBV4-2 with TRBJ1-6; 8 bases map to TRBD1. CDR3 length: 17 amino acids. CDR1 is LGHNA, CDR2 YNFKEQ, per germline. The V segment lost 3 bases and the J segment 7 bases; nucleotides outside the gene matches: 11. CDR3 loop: CASSQHEQGARNSPLHF. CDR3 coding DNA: TGTGCCAGCAGCCAGCACGAGCAGGGGGCGCGAAATTCACCCCTCCACTTT.